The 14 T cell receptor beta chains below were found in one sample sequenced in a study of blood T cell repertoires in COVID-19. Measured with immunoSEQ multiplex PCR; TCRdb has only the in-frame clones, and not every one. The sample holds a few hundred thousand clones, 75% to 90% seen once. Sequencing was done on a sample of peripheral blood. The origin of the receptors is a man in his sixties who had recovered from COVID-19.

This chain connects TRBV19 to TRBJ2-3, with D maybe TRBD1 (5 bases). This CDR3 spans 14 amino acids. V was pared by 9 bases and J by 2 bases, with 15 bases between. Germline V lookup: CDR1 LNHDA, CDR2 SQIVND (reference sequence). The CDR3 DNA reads TGTGCCAGAACCTTGGGGCCGAACACAGATACGCAGTATTTT. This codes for CARTLGPNTDTQYF.

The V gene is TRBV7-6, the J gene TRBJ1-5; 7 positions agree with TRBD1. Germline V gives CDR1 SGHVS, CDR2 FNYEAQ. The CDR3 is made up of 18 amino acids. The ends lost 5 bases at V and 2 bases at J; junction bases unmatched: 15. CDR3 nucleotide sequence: TGTGCCAGCAGCCCCCGGGACAGTGGGGCCTTGGGCAATCAGCCCCAGCATTTT. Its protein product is CASSPRDSGALGNQPQHF.

The CDR3: CASSSGESFTDTEAFF. CDR3 nucleotides: TGTGCCAGCAGCTCTGGGGAGTCTTTCACGGACACTGAAGCTTTCTTT. The V gene is TRBV7-9, the J gene TRBJ1-1; unclear D gene. The germline V gene has CDR1 SEHNR and CDR2 FQNEAQ (reference sequence). The CDR3 consists of 16 residues. V gave up 4 bases and J gave up 3 bases, with 18 bases separating them.

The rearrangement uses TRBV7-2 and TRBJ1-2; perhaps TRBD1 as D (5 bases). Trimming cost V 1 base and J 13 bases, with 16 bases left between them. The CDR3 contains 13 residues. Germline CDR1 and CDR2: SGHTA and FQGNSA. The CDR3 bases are TGTGCCAGCAGCTTAGGTGTCAGCAGGGTGAGCACCTTC. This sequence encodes CASSLGVSRVSTF.

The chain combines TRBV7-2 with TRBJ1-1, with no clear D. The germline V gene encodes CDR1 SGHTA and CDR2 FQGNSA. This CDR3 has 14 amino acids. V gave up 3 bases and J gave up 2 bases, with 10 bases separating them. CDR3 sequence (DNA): TGTGCCAGCAGCTTGGGAGTCAGCAACACTGAAGCTTTCTTT. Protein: CASSLGVSNTEAFF. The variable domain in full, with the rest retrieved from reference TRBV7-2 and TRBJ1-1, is GAGVSQSPSNKVTEKGKDVELRCDPISGHTALYWYRQSLGQGLEFLIYFQGNSAPDKSGLPSDRFSAERTGGSVSTLTIQRTQQEDSAVYLCASSLGVSNTEAFFGQGTRLTVV.

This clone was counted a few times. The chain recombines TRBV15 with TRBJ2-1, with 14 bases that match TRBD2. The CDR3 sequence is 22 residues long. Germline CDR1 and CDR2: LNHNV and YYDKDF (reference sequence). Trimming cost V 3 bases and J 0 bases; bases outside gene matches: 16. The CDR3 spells CATSRAPGTSGREGSSYNEQFF. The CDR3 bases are TGTGCCACCAGCAGGGCTCCGGGGACTAGCGGGAGAGAGGGGAGCTCCTACAATGAGCAGTTCTTC.

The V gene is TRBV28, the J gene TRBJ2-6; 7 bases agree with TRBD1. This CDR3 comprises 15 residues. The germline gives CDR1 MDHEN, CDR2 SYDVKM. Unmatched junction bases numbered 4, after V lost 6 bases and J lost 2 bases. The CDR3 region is CASRDRLAGANVLTF. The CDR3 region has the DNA TGTGCCAGCAGGGACAGGTTGGCTGGGGCCAACGTCCTGACTTTC.

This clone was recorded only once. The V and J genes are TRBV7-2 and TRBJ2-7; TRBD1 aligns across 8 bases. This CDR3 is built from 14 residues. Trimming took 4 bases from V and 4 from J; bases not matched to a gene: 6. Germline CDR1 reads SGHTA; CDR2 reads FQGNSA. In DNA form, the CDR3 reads TGTGCCAGCAGCTCCCGGACAGGGCGGTACGAGCAGTACTTC. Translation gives CASSSRTGRYEQYF.

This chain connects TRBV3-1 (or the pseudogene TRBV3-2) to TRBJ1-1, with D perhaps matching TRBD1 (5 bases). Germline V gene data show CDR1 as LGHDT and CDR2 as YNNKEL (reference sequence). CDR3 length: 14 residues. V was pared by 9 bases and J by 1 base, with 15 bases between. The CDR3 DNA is TGTGCCAGTCGGCGGCGGGGGGAGAACACTGAAGCTTTCTTT. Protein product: CASRRRGENTEAFF.

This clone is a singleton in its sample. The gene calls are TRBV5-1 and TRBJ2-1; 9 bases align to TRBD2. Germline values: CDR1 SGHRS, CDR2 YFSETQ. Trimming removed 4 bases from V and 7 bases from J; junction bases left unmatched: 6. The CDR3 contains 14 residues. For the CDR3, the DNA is TGCGCCAGCAGCGAGGGACTAGCCTCTAATGAGCAGTTCTTC. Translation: CASSEGLASNEQFF.

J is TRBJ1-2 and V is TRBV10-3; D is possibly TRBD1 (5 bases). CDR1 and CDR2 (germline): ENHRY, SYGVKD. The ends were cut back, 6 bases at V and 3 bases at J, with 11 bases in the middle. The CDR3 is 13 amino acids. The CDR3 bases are TGTGCCATCAGCGATAAGACAGACTATGGCTACACCTTC. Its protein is CAISDKTDYGYTF.

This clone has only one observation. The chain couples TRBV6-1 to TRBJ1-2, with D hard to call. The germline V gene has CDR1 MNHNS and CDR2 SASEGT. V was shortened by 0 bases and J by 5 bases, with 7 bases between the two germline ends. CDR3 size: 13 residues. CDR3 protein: CASSEAPQYGYTF. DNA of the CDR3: TGTGCCAGCAGTGAAGCGCCCCAGTATGGCTACACCTTC.

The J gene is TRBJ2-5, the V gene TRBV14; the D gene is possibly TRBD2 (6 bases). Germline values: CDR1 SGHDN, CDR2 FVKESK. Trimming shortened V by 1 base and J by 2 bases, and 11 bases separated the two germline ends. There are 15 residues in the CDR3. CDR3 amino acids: CASSQGPGRQETQYF. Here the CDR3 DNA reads TGTGCCAGCAGCCAAGGGCCAGGGAGGCAAGAGACCCAGTACTTC.

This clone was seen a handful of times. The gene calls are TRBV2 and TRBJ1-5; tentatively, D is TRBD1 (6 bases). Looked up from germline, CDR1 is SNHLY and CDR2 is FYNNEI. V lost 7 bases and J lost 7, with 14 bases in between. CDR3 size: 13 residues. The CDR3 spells CASTRTVTQPQHF. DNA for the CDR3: TGTGCCAGCACCAGGACAGTCACACAGCCCCAGCATTTT.